Listed here is a single T cell receptor beta chain. This specimen comes from a study of control samples from healthy donors and cancer patients. Some clones are missing from TCRdb's copy, which holds only in-frame ones; the method was immunoSEQ multiplex PCR. The sample lists about 160,000 clones; around 90% were seen once. The CDR3 consists of 19 residues. V shed 2 bases and J 1 base; nucleotides not matched to a gene: 14. In germline, CDR1 is SEHNR, CDR2 FQNEAQ (reference sequence). This TCR came from a man younger than 40 in good health. V usage is TRBV7-9 and J usage is TRBJ1-1, with 9 bases identical to TRBD1. Material for sequencing was blood. The CDR3 is CASSLRRDRASFQNTEAFF. CDR3 coding DNA: TGTGCCAGCAGCTTACGAAGGGACAGGGCGTCCTTCCAGAACACTGAAGCTTTCTTT.